Following are 8 T cell receptor beta chains from one sample sequenced in a study of T cell changes during pregnancy in multiple sclerosis. Profiled with immunoSEQ multiplex PCR; TCRdb holds only in-frame clones, not every one. This sample has tens of thousands of clones; 90% to 95% occur once, and the top ten carry 1.5% to 2%. The input for sequencing was peripheral blood, taken after pregnancy. These receptor sequences come from a female donor in good health, enrolled as a control in a pregnancy study.

J is TRBJ1-1 and V is TRBV13; D gene uncertain. The CDR3 consists of 16 residues. Germline CDR1 PRHDT, CDR2 FYEKMQ (reference sequence). V was trimmed by 0 bases and J by 1 base, leaving 12 bases between them. The CDR3 DNA reads TGTGCCAGCAGCTTAGGGAGGGTAGTAGAGAACACTGAAGCTTTCTTT. Amino acids: CASSLGRVVENTEAFF.

V gene TRBV6-5 combines with J gene TRBJ2-7; 7 bases align to TRBD2. Germline lookup yields CDR1 MNHEY and CDR2 SVGAGI. The CDR3 covers 16 residues. Trimming took 3 bases from V and 2 from J; bases not matched to a gene: 10. CDR3 residues: CASSYSGRIIPYEQYF. DNA of the CDR3: TGTGCCAGCAGTTATAGCGGGCGAATTATCCCCTACGAGCAGTACTTC.

The gene calls are TRBV5-1 and TRBJ2-2, with 11 bases identical to TRBD1. The CDR3 is 16 amino acids. Unmatched junction bases numbered 7, after V lost 4 bases and J lost 5 bases. Germline V CDR1 and CDR2: SGHRS, YFSETQ. Here the CDR3 reads CASSETGTGGTGELFF. In DNA, the CDR3 is TGCGCCAGCAGCGAGACCGGGACAGGGGGAACCGGGGAGCTGTTTTTT.

This sequence joins TRBV7-2 and TRBJ1-2, with D uncertain. The germline V and J ends were trimmed by 5 bases and 8 bases, with 15 bases remaining between them. This CDR3 has 13 amino acids. CDR1 and CDR2 from the germline V gene are SGHTA and FQGNSA. CDR3 nucleotide sequence: TGTGCCAGCAGCACACACGAGTCGGGAGGCTACACCTTC. This sequence encodes CASSTHESGGYTF.

For this clone: One junction end disagrees with the germline gene, perhaps due to a read error. V gene TRBV7-9 combines with J gene TRBJ2-7, with D tentatively TRBD2 (6 bases). CDR3 length equals 12 residues. Germline V gives CDR1 SEHNR, CDR2 FQNEAQ (reference sequence). The chain's CDR3 is CASSLGREPGNF. The CDR3 nucleotides are TGTGCCAGCAGCTTAGGGAGGGAGCCAGGCAACTTC.

J is TRBJ2-1 and V is TRBV15; 7 bases map to TRBD2. CDR1 is LNHNV and CDR2 is YYDKDF in the germline V gene (reference sequence). CDR3 length: 13 residues. The V and J ends lost 3 bases and 10 bases, in that order; junction bases with no gene match: 6. The CDR3 is CATSRGEGYEQFF. The CDR3, as DNA: TGTGCCACCAGCAGGGGGGAGGGGTACGAGCAGTTCTTC. Looking up the rest from reference TRBV15 and TRBJ2-1 gives the full variable domain: DAMVIQNPRYQVTQFGKPVTLSCSQTLNHNVMYWYQQKSSQAPKLLFHYYDKDFNNEADTPDNFQSRRPNTSFCFLDIRSPGLGDTAMYLCATSRGEGYEQFFGPGTRLTVL.

The chain recombines TRBV29-1 with TRBJ1-4; no definite D call. CDR3 length: 14 amino acids. Trimming left V 0 bases short and J 5 bases short, with 10 bases between. Germline V CDR1 and CDR2: SQVTM, ANQGSEA. The CDR3 coding sequence is TGCAGCGTTGAAGATACGGCGGGAAATGAAAAACTGTTTTTT. Encoded protein: CSVEDTAGNEKLFF.

The chain combines TRBV28 with TRBJ2-7, with D maybe TRBD2 (6 bases). Trimming shortened V by 5 bases and J by 6 bases, and 14 bases separated the two germline ends. This CDR3 comprises 13 residues. Germline CDR1 is MDHEN and CDR2 is SYDVKM. CDR3 amino acids: CASSKTSLSEQYF. The DNA of the CDR3 is TGTGCCAGCAGTAAGACTAGTTTGAGCGAGCAGTACTTC.